This TCR beta chain derives from a study of regulatory T cells in long-lasting Graves disease. Study-wide points: The study found lower TCR diversity in persistent Graves' patients than in newly diagnosed ones. Accuracy may have suffered from the small sample size. Persistent disease samples used TRBV28, TRBJ1-2 and TRBJ2-5 preferentially. More public clonotypes were shared by persistent patients (fewer than 3,000) than by new patients (about 970).

With V trimmed by 5 bases and J by 6 bases, 17 bases remained unmatched. Germline CDR1 reads LGHDT; CDR2 reads YNNKEL (reference sequence). CDR3 size: 19 residues. In building TCR beta libraries, iRepertoire HTBI primers were used together with Arm-PCR of CDR3 regions. TCRdb re-derived calls from the multiplex PCR reads in MiXCR, one entry per CDR3 protein. The table lists roughly 220,000 distinct CDR3 sequences, around 20% of them singletons, with 22% in the top ten. This clonotype has ten or more counts. Its target is not known. Time point: newly diagnosed GD, antithyroid drugs for less than 3 months. Scientists built the TCR library using RNA that was extracted from PBMCs.

Specimen: peripheral blood mononuclear cells (PBMCs), collected at new diagnosis, from a patient treated with antithyroid drugs. The V gene is TRBV3-1, the J gene TRBJ2-3; TRBD2 aligns across 13 bases. This TCR was sampled from a female donor with Graves disease. CDR3 sequence reads: CASSSQGITGLAGLDTQYF. The CDR3, as DNA: TGTGCCAGCAGCTCCCAGGGGATAACGGGACTAGCGGGATTGGATACGCAGTATTTT.